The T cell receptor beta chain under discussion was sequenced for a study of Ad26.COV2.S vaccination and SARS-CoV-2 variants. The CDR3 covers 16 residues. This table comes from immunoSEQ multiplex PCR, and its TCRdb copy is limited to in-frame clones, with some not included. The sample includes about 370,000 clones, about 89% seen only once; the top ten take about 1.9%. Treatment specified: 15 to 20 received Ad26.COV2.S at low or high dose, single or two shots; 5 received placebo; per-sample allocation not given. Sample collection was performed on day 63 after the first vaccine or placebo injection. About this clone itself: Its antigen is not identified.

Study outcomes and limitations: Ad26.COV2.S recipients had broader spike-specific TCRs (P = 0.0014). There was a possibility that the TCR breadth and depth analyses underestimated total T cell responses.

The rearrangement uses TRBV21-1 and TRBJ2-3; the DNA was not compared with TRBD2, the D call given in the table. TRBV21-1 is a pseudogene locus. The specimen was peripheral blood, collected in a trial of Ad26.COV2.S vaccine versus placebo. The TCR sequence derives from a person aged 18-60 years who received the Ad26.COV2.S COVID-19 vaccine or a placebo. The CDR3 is CASSSRAGQPIDTQYF. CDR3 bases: TGTGCCAGCAGCTCAAGGGCGGGGCAGCCCATAGATACGCAGTATTTT.